These T cell receptor beta chains were read from a single sample in a study of regulatory T cells in long-lasting Graves disease. One entry per CDR3 protein results from TCRdb running MiXCR on the multiplex PCR reads. The table lists about 470,000 distinct CDR3 sequences, more than 20% of them singletons. The specimen comprised peripheral blood mononuclear cells (PBMCs), sampled when the disease was refractory, from a patient treated with antithyroid drugs. The receptors derive from a female donor with Graves disease. Each CDR3 is given with its conserved first and last residue. The D gene is left open where the match is weak. Rows give clone size only sometimes, using once, few, many, or a class for an expanded clone.

CASSQAASGSSGELFF | TGTGCCAGCAGCCAAGCTGCTAGCGGGAGCTCCGGGGAGCTGTTTTTT | TRBV3-1 | few | 16 | TRBD2 | TRBJ2-2
CASNSAAPPGAHPDEQYF | TGTGCCAGCAACTCCGCTGCCCCGCCGGGGGCGCACCCTGACGAGCAGTACTTC | TRBV12-3/TRBV12-4 | . | 18 | . | TRBJ2-7
CASSWNRQGAEEQYF | TGTGCCAGCAGCTGGAACCGACAGGGGGCTGAGGAGCAGTACTTC | TRBV5-4 | few | 15 | TRBD1 | TRBJ2-7
CASSRETGGAATYEQYF | TGTGCCAGCAGTCGTGAGACAGGGGGCGCAGCCACCTACGAGCAGTACTTC | TRBV6-1 | . | 17 | TRBD1 | TRBJ2-7
CASRAGGYTF | TGTGCCAGCAGGGCGGGTGGCTACACCTTC | TRBV6-1 | . | 10 | . | TRBJ1-2
CAWRQGFGGNQPQHF | TGTGCCTGGAGACAGGGCTTTGGGGGCAATCAGCCCCAGCATTTT | TRBV30 | few | 15 | . | TRBJ1-5
CSARAPPTGGSYQETQYF | TGCAGTGCTAGAGCCCCCCCCACTGGCGGGTCGTACCAAGAGACCCAGTACTTC | TRBV20-1 | many | 18 | . | TRBJ2-5
CASSPTGLAGREAGELFF | TGTGCCAGCAGCCCTACGGGACTAGCGGGACGGGAGGCCGGGGAGCTGTTTTTT | TRBV7-3 | . | 18 | TRBD2 | TRBJ2-2
CASSLRGSDTQYF | TGTGCCAGCAGTTTAAGGGGGAGTGATACGCAGTATTTT | TRBV28 | . | 13 | . | TRBJ2-3
CAWRSGETQYF | TGTGCCTGGAGAAGTGGGGAGACCCAGTACTTC | TRBV30 | . | 11 | . | TRBJ2-5
CASSQAAGGTDTQYF | TGTGCCAGCAGCCAAGCGGCGGGAGGCACAGATACGCAGTATTTT | TRBV3-1 | . | 15 | TRBD2 | TRBJ2-3
CASSVRGGSSYNEQFF | TGTGCCAGCAGCGTAAGAGGCGGGAGCTCCTACAATGAGCAGTTCTTC | TRBV9 | few | 16 | TRBD2 | TRBJ2-1
CASSTGGQGANEQYF | TGCGCCAGCAGCACAGGGGGACAGGGGGCCAACGAGCAGTACTTC | TRBV5-1 | few | 15 | TRBD1 | TRBJ2-7
CASSQGSGRLSGELFF | TGTGCCAGCAGCCAAGGTAGCGGGAGGTTGTCTGGGGAGCTGTTTTTT | TRBV4-2 | . | 16 | TRBD2 | TRBJ2-2
CASSLVLATDYEQYF | TGTGCCAGCAGCTTGGTTCTTGCAACAGACTACGAGCAGTACTTC | TRBV5-5 | once | 15 | . | TRBJ2-7
CASSSTWASGNEQFF | TGTGCCAGCAGCTCAACATGGGCGAGCGGCAATGAGCAGTTCTTC | TRBV28 | few | 15 | . | TRBJ2-1
CSARDQRGDFDPIF | TGCAGTGCTAGAGATCAGCGGGGGGATTTCGATCCGATCTTC | TRBV20-1 | . | 14 | . | TRBJ1-2
CASSMTEAYEQYF | TGTGCCAGTAGTATGACGGAGGCCTACGAGCAGTACTTC | TRBV19 | few | 13 | . | TRBJ2-7